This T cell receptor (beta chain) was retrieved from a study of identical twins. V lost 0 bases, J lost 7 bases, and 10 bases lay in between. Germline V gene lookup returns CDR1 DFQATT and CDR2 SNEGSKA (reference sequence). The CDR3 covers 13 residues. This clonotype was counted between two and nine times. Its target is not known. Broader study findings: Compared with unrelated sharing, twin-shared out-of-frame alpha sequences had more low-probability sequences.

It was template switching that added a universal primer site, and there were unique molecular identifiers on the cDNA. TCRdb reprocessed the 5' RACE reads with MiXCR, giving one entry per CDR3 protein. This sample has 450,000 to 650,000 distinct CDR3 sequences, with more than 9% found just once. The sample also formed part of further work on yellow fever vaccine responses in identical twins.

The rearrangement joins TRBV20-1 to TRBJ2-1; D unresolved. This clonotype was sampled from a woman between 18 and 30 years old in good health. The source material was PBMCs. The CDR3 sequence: CSARDRPGNEQFF. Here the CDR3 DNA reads TGCAGTGCTAGAGATCGGCCGGGTAATGAGCAGTTCTTC.